One sample yielded the 24 T cell receptor beta chains listed below, sequenced in a study of OX40 agonist ivuxolimab in advanced cancers. The assay was immunoSEQ multiplex PCR, and TCRdb's table has in-frame clones only and misses some. This sample has some 64,000 clones, with around 90% found just once. The sample consisted of CD4+ or CD8+ T cells sorted from blood, taken in a trial of the OX40 agonist ivuxolimab. The receptors originated from an adult with an advanced solid tumor such as melanoma, head and neck, liver or kidney cancer.

The CDR3 nucleotides read TGTGCCAGCAGTGAAGCGGGAGGTTCTGTATACAATGAGCAGTTCTTC. This gives the protein CASSEAGGSVYNEQFF. V gene TRBV2 combines with J gene TRBJ2-1; tentative D call: TRBD2 (6 bases). The CDR3 totals 16 residues. Trimming pared 0 bases from V and 4 bases from J, leaving 13 bases between. Germline V gene sequence: CDR1 SNHLY, CDR2 FYNNEI.

J is TRBJ1-2 and V is TRBV19; D is perhaps TRBD1 (6 bases). Germline V gives CDR1 LNHDA, CDR2 SQIVND (reference sequence). The CDR3 has 13 residues. The V end lost 5 bases, the J end lost 3 bases, and 10 bases lay between the germline ends. The CDR3 reads CASSVGGDYGYTF. The CDR3 nucleotides are TGTGCCAGTAGTGTAGGGGGAGACTATGGCTACACCTTC. Based on the CDR3 plus reference TRBV19 and TRBJ1-2, the full variable domain is DGGITQSPKYLFRKEGQNVTLSCEQNLNHDAMYWYRQDPGQGLRLIYYSQIVNDFQKGDIAEGYSVSREKKESFPLTVTSAQKNPTAFYLCASSVGGDYGYTFGSGTRLTVV.

The gene calls are TRBV20-1 and TRBJ2-5, with unresolved D. The CDR3 sequence is 10 residues long. The V and J ends lost 1 base and 5 bases respectively, with 2 bases between them. CDR1 and CDR2 from the germline V gene are DFQATT and SNEGSKA (reference sequence). CDR3 in amino acids: CSARGETQYF. As DNA, the CDR3 is TGCAGTGCTAGAGGGGAGACCCAGTACTTC.

The rearrangement links TRBV27 to TRBJ2-7; no firm D call. Germline V gives CDR1 MNHEY, CDR2 SMNVEV (reference sequence). Trimming took off 5 bases at V and 3 bases at J, with 8 bases between the two ends. The CDR3 runs to 12 residues. The CDR3 is CASSPTLYEQYF. The CDR3 DNA reads as TGTGCCAGCAGTCCCACCCTCTACGAGCAGTACTTC.

This rearrangement joins TRBV11-2 to TRBJ1-4; TRBD1 is a possible D gene (6 bases). The CDR3 length is 14 residues. Trimming removed 7 bases from V and 7 bases from J, with 16 bases in between. The germline V gene has CDR1 SGHAT and CDR2 FQNNGV. CDR3 sequence reads: CASISDRIGEKLFF. CDR3 nucleotides: TGTGCCAGCATCTCTGACAGGATCGGTGAAAAACTGTTTTTT.

This clone was recorded only once. The chain uses TRBV28 and TRBJ2-7; no firm D call. With 6 bases removed from V and 0 bases from J, the gap between germline ends came to 12 bases. This CDR3 contains 14 residues. Per germline, CDR1 MDHEN and CDR2 SYDVKM. CDR3 coding DNA: TGTGCCAGCAGAAAGAAGGGCGTCTCCTACGAGCAGTACTTC. It specifies CASRKKGVSYEQYF.

The chain employs TRBV19 and TRBJ1-1; TRBD1 might be the D (6 bases). Trimming cost V 6 bases and J 6 bases, with 14 bases left between them. Germline lookup yields CDR1 LNHDA and CDR2 SQIVND (reference sequence). The CDR3 runs 13 residues. The CDR3 loop is CASRKQGAAEAFF. The CDR3 region has the DNA TGTGCCAGTAGGAAACAGGGTGCCGCTGAAGCTTTCTTT.

This chain connects TRBV7-9 to TRBJ1-2; D ambiguous. V gave up 5 bases and J gave up 8 bases, with 18 bases separating them. The CDR3 is 14 amino acids. Germline lookup yields CDR1 SEHNR and CDR2 FQNEAQ (reference sequence). DNA of the CDR3: TGTGCCAGCAGCCACAACTCAGGAGGATGGGGCTACACCTTC. It specifies CASSHNSGGWGYTF.

This chain connects TRBV6-1 to TRBJ1-3; 10 bases align to TRBD1. This CDR3 comprises 16 residues. The V segment lost 4 bases and the J segment 0 bases; nucleotides outside the gene matches: 3. Germline-derived CDR1 and CDR2 are MNHNS and SASEGT. As DNA, the CDR3 is TGTGCCAGCAGTGGCGGACAGGGGGTCTCTGGAAACACCATATATTTT. Translated: CASSGGQGVSGNTIYF.

The rearrangement joins TRBV28 to TRBJ1-2; TRBD1 matches 7 bases. The V and J ends lost 3 bases and 7 bases, in that order; junction bases with no gene match: 8. Germline CDR1 is MDHEN and CDR2 is SYDVKM. This CDR3 is built from 14 residues. The CDR3 sequence is CASSFRRGQFGYTF. The CDR3 bases are TGTGCCAGCAGTTTCCGAAGGGGGCAGTTTGGCTACACCTTC.

The chain is built from TRBV27 and TRBJ2-5; TRBD2 aligns across 12 bases. The CDR3 spans 15 residues. Unmatched junction bases numbered 7, after V lost 5 bases and J lost 6 bases. CDR1 MNHEY and CDR2 SMNVEV come from the germline V gene (reference sequence). The CDR3 coding sequence is TGTGCCAGCAGTCCTCGACTAGCGGGAGAAAAGACCCAGTACTTC. It codes for CASSPRLAGEKTQYF.

This sequence joins TRBV2 and TRBJ2-2, with D perhaps being TRBD1 or TRBD2 (5 bases each). From germline, CDR1 is SNHLY and CDR2 FYNNEI. V shed 8 bases and J shed 6 bases, with 16 bases lying between them. The CDR3 extends over 14 amino acids. CDR3: CASSLELGAGELFF. In nucleotides, the CDR3 is TGTGCCAGCTCGCTGGAGTTGGGGGCCGGGGAGCTGTTTTTT. Complete variable domain (other parts from reference TRBV2 and TRBJ2-2): EPEVTQTPSHQVTQMGQEVILRCVPISNHLYFYWYRQILGQKVEFLVSFYNNEISEKSEIFDDQFSVERPDGSNFTLKIRSTKLEDSAMYFCASSLELGAGELFFGEGSRLTVL.

The gene calls are TRBV5-4 and TRBJ2-5; TRBD2 agrees at 13 bases. The V segment lost 3 bases and the J segment 3 bases; nucleotides outside the gene matches: 2. Germline V gives CDR1 SGHNT, CDR2 YYREEE (reference sequence). The CDR3 covers 15 residues. CDR3 bases: TGTGCCAGCAGCTCCGGGACTAGCGGGAAAGAGACCCAGTACTTC. Protein product: CASSSGTSGKETQYF.

J is TRBJ1-3 and V is TRBV7-6, with 7 bases matching TRBD1. This CDR3 region has 16 residues. V was pared by 5 bases and J by 0 bases, with 7 bases of the junction left unmatched. In germline, CDR1 is SGHVS, CDR2 FNYEAQ. CDR3 bases: TGTGCCAGCAGCAGGACAGGACTTTCCTCTGGAAACACCATATATTTT. Protein sequence: CASSRTGLSSGNTIYF.

This clone showed up just once. The chain combines TRBV28 with TRBJ1-3; perhaps TRBD1 as D (6 bases). CDR3 size: 14 residues. CDR1 is MDHEN, CDR2 SYDVKM, per germline. V lost 5 bases to trimming and J lost 3 bases, with 11 bases between them. CDR3 sequence reads: CASSPGDLGNTIYF. The DNA of the CDR3 is TGTGCCAGCAGTCCAGGGGATCTTGGAAACACCATATATTTT. The full variable domain, rest sourced from reference TRBV28 and TRBJ1-3, is DVKVTQSSRYLVKRTGEKVFLECVQDMDHENMFWYRQDPGLGLRLIYFSYDVKMKEKGDIPEGYSVSREKKERFSLILESASTNQTSMYLCASSPGDLGNTIYFGEGSWLTVV.

The chain employs TRBV14 and TRBJ2-2; 8 positions match TRBD1. CDR1 and CDR2 from the germline V gene are SGHDN and FVKESK. This CDR3 has 13 residues. The junction had 5 bases not matched to a gene; V was cut back by 7 bases and J by 7 bases. CDR3 sequence: CASNGQGIGELFF. The CDR3, as DNA: TGTGCCAGCAACGGACAGGGAATCGGGGAGCTGTTTTTT.

This clone has just one count. The chain joins TRBV10-3 to TRBJ2-3; 8 bases match TRBD1. Germline V gives CDR1 ENHRY, CDR2 SYGVKD. The CDR3 runs to 15 residues. The junction had 7 bases not matched to a gene; V was cut back by 3 bases and J by 5 bases. This CDR3 is CAISESGGTGDTQYF. The CDR3 DNA is TGTGCCATCAGTGAATCGGGCGGGACAGGAGATACGCAGTATTTT.

The J gene is TRBJ2-7, the V gene TRBV6-5, with 8 bases fitting TRBD2. The CDR3 is 14 amino acids. Germline V gene data show CDR1 as MNHEY and CDR2 as SVGAGI. The trim removed 7 bases at V and 7 bases at J, leaving 12 bases unmatched. DNA for the CDR3: TGTGCCAGCACGAACCAGCGGGAGTCGGGGGAGCAGTACTTC. This sequence encodes CASTNQRESGEQYF.

The V call is TRBV2, the J call TRBJ1-1; tentatively, D is TRBD1 (6 bases). The CDR3 has 13 amino acids. In germline, CDR1 is SNHLY, CDR2 FYNNEI. Between the trimmed V and J ends, which lost 4 bases and 4 bases, there was a span of 10 bases. The CDR3 coding sequence is TGTGCCAGCAGTGGGTTAGGGGGCACTGAAGCTTTCTTT. Residues: CASSGLGGTEAFF.

The chain joins TRBV5-4 to TRBJ2-2, with D possibly being TRBD2 (6 bases). Germline loops: CDR1 SGHNT, CDR2 YYREEE (reference sequence). The CDR3 is made up of 13 amino acids. The V and J ends lost 3 bases and 8 bases respectively, with 11 bases between them. The CDR3 nucleotides are TGTGCCAGCAGCTCGTCGGGGGTGGGGGAGCTGTTTTTT. Translating it yields CASSSSGVGELFF.

The chain combines TRBV19 with TRBJ1-1, with D possibly TRBD1 on 5 matching bases. The V gene's germline CDR1 is LNHDA and CDR2 SQIVND (reference sequence). The CDR3 consists of 15 residues. V lost 7 bases to trimming and J lost 0 bases, with 15 bases between them. This CDR3 is CASTGRTSMNTEAFF. The CDR3 nucleotides are TGTGCCAGTACGGGCCGGACATCCATGAACACTGAAGCTTTCTTT.

The V and J genes are TRBV10-3 and TRBJ2-2; the D gene could be TRBD1 or TRBD2 (5 bases each). The germline gives CDR1 ENHRY, CDR2 SYGVKD. Trimming left V 11 bases short and J 4 bases short, with 23 bases between. This CDR3 is 16 amino acids long. The CDR3 DNA reads as TGTGCCTCTACGACGGAACCGGGACGGTCCACCGGGGAGCTGTTTTTT. Translating it yields CASTTEPGRSTGELFF.

This chain links TRBV30 with TRBJ2-5, with 8 bases fitting TRBD1. The CDR3 covers 14 residues. Per the germline V gene, CDR1 is GTSNPN and CDR2 is SVGIG (reference sequence). V lost 2 bases and J lost 8; bases outside the gene matches: 10. CDR3 bases: TGTGCCTGGAGTCGGGACAGGAAAACTAGTACCCAGTACTTC. Translated: CAWSRDRKTSTQYF.

The chain is built from TRBV6-4 and TRBJ1-6; D is perhaps TRBD1 (5 bases). Germline V gene sequence: CDR1 MRHNA, CDR2 SNTAGT. The CDR3 runs 14 residues. V was clipped by 5 bases and J by 10 bases, with 15 bases between them. The CDR3: CASSPTGGESPLHF. Written as DNA, the CDR3 is TGTGCCAGCAGTCCGACGGGAGGGGAATCACCCCTCCACTTT.